This T cell receptor (beta chain) was found in a study of identical twins. Study-wide findings and caveats: Fewer insertions characterized abundant cord blood beta clonotypes, whereas memory repertoires showed none. For out-of-frame alpha sequences shared by twins, low generation probability was in excess.

Each CDR3 protein is one row after TCRdb ran MiXCR on the 5' RACE reads. Of 1.5 million or so distinct CDR3 sequences listed, roughly 35% are singletons. In regard to this clonotype: Its specificity is not known.

Germline CDR1 reads MNHEY; CDR2 reads SMNVEV (reference sequence). The J segment lost 5 bases and the V segment lost 3 bases, leaving 4 bases of the junction unmatched. This CDR3 comprises 14 residues. The sample was cord blood. The V gene is TRBV27, the J gene TRBJ1-5, with 7 positions matching TRBD1. The sequence came from a newborn girl in good health. CDR3 loop: CASSFNRGDQPQHF. The CDR3 nucleotides are TGTGCCAGCAGTTTTAACAGGGGTGATCAGCCCCAGCATTTT.